The present TCR beta chain was sequenced within a study of blood T cell repertoires in COVID-19. Sequencing was performed with immunoSEQ multiplex PCR; in TCRdb, only in-frame clones are kept and a portion is missing. The data contain more than 300,000 clones, approximately 91% of them singletons. The Seattle patients, enrolled during active infection, were followed longitudinally. V lost 5 bases and J lost 1; bases outside the gene matches: 8. The germline CDR1 and CDR2 sequences are MNHEY and SMNVEV (reference sequence). The CDR3 has 16 amino acids. The origin of this receptor is a woman in her seventies with COVID-19, enrolled during active disease. The sequencing sample was made of peripheral blood. V usage is TRBV27 and J usage is TRBJ1-1, with 9 bases identical to TRBD1. CDR3 sequence reads: CASSRTQGAGNTEAFF. The CDR3 region has the DNA TGTGCCAGCAGTAGGACACAGGGGGCGGGGAACACTGAAGCTTTCTTT.